This T cell receptor beta chain originates from a study of control samples from healthy donors and cancer patients. Assay used: immunoSEQ multiplex PCR; TCRdb lists only in-frame clones, some missing. The sample contains 150,000 to 200,000 clones, roughly 95% of which appear only once. The CDR3 is made up of 14 amino acids. Trimming took 5 bases from V and 1 from J, leaving 12 bases between them. The germline gives CDR1 MNHEY, CDR2 SVGAGI. The specimen was blood. The rearrangement joins TRBV6-5 to TRBJ2-7, with a possible D match to TRBD1 (6 bases). This clonotype originated in a woman aged 30 to 39 in good health. The CDR3 nucleotides are TGTGCCAGCAGTCTCGCGGACAGTTCCTACGAGCAGTACTTC. It is translated as CASSLADSSYEQYF.